A selection of T cell receptor beta chains follows, all from one sample in a study of blood T cell repertoires in COVID-19. The table came from immunoSEQ multiplex PCR; TCRdb's copy has only in-frame clones and leaves some out. The table records about 220,000 clones, less than 90% of them present only once. The specimen sequenced was peripheral blood. The source is a woman aged 55-75 years who had recovered from COVID-19. CDR3s include the opening cysteine and the closing phenylalanine or tryptophan. Fields, in order: clone size, J gene, V gene, CDR3 protein. Some rows mark clone size as missing; the rest say once, few, many or name a class of expanded clone.

>.|TRBJ2-7|TRBV16
CASSLPTSGLSYEQYF
>.|TRBJ2-7|TRBV7-2
CASSLVLGLSPYEQYF
>once|TRBJ2-4|TRBV18
CASSPLWGRENIQYF
>.|TRBJ2-7|TRBV3-1/TRBV3-2
CASSRDRDSYEQYF
>.|TRBJ1-2|TRBV18
CASSPLDRSYGYTF
>.|TRBJ2-7|TRBV6-2/TRBV6-3
CASSYLLGEPGGEQYF
>.|TRBJ2-7|TRBV18
CASSPPVRSSYEQYF
>.|TRBJ1-6|TRBV2
CASNRGWRSPLHF
>.|TRBJ2-5|TRBV12-3/TRBV12-4
CASSLSWETQYF
>.|TRBJ2-2|TRBV7-9
CASSPRQRLNTGELFF
>few|TRBJ1-1|TRBV19
CASSINWGQGSRTEAFF
>.|TRBJ2-7|TRBV11-3
CASSFSRGSYEQYF
>.|TRBJ2-5|TRBV9
CASSVGATRETQYF
>.|TRBJ2-4|TRBV25-1
CASQDSLIAKNIQYF
>.|TRBJ2-1|TRBV24-1
CATSDRTGVTEQFF
>.|TRBJ2-3|TRBV7-2
CASSLVLWTYTDTQYF
>.|TRBJ2-2|TRBV27
CASSPSLIVTGELFF
>.|TRBJ1-1|TRBV7-3
CASSLRGQGSGTEAFF
>few|TRBJ2-2|TRBV6-5
CASSYSYGLTGELFF
>.|TRBJ1-2|TRBV27
CASSVDRVRGYTF
>.|TRBJ1-2|TRBV7-8
CASSLGGGYGYTF
>.|TRBJ2-1|TRBV24-1
CATSTGGESYNEQFF
>.|TRBJ1-5|TRBV30
CAWSPSRGEKGNQPQHF
>.|TRBJ1-4|TRBV7-2
CASSFGQSEKLFF
>.|TRBJ1-1|TRBV5-4
CASSLADRENTEAFF
>few|TRBJ2-6|TRBV30
CAWSPGANVLTF
>.|TRBJ1-1|TRBV15
CATSRDSYERSREAFF
>.|TRBJ2-1|TRBV19
CASSVTSGGYINEQFF
>.|TRBJ2-1|TRBV4-1
CASSPRAQRGANEQFF
>.|TRBJ1-4|TRBV19
CASSTYRTGRGEKLFF
>.|TRBJ2-3|TRBV30
CAWSMTGDTQYF
>once|TRBJ2-5|TRBV12-5
CASGRTSGGGETQYF
>.|TRBJ2-4|TRBV19
CASRTGDIQYF
>.|TRBJ1-5|TRBV18
CASSVSRDQPQHF
>.|TRBJ2-4|TRBV2
CASNQRQGAYIQYF
>.|TRBJ1-2|TRBV18
CASSPGTGGDGYTF
>few|TRBJ2-2|TRBV7-8
CASSLARAGQGRPTGELFF
>.|TRBJ1-4|TRBV30
CASGGEKLFF
>.|TRBJ1-2|TRBV5-6
CASSLVDRGDGYTF
>.|TRBJ2-2|TRBV4-2
CASSQESWDRVPGELFF
>.|TRBJ1-2|TRBV2
CASSQQGPNYGYTF
>.|TRBJ1-1|TRBV7-9
CASSLESDTEAFF
>once|TRBJ2-3|TRBV27
CASRLLAGTDTQYF
>.|TRBJ1-6|TRBV19
CASSLTSNSPLHF
>.|TRBJ1-6|TRBV5-3
CARSYAGRNSPLHF
>few|TRBJ1-4|TRBV30
CAWSRRLEKEKLFF